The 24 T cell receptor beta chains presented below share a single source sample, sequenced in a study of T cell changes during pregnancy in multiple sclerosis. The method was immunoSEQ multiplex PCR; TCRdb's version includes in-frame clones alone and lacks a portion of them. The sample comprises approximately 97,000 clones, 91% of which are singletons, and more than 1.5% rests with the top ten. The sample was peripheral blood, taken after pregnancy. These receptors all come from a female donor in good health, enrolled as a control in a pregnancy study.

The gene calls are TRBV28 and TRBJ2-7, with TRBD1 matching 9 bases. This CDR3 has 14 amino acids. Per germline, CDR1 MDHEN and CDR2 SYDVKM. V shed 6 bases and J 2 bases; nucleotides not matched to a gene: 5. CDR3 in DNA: TGTGCCAGCAGGGGGACAGGGACGACCTACGAGCAGTACTTC. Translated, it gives CASRGTGTTYEQYF.

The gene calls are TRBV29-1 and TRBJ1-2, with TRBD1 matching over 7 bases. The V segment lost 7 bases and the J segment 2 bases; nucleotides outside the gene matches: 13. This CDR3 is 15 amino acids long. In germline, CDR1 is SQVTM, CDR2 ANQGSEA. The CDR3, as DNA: TGCAGCGCGGGGGTTTCCGGGACAGAGAACTATGGCTACACCTTC. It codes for CSAGVSGTENYGYTF.

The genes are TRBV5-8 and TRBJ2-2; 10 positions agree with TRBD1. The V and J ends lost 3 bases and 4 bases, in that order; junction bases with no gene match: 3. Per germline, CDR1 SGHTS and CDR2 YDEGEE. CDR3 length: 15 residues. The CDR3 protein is CASSSGTGATGELFF. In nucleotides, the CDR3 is TGTGCCAGCAGCTCCGGGACAGGGGCCACCGGGGAGCTGTTTTTT.

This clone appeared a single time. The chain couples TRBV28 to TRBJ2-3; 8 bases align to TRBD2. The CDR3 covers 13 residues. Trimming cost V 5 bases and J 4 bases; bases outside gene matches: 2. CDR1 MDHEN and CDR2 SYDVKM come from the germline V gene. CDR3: CASSHSGADTQYF. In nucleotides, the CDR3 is TGTGCCAGCAGTCATAGCGGGGCAGATACGCAGTATTTT. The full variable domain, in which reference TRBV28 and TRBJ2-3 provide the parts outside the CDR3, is DVKVTQSSRYLVKRTGEKVFLECVQDMDHENMFWYRQDPGLGLRLIYFSYDVKMKEKGDIPEGYSVSREKKERFSLILESASTNQTSMYLCASSHSGADTQYFGPGTRLTVL.

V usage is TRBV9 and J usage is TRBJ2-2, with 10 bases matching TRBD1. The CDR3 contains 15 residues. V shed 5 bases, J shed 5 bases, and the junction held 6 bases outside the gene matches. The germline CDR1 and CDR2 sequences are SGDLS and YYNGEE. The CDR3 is CASRGQGTGTGELFF. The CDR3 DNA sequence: TGTGCCAGCAGGGGACAGGGGACGGGGACCGGGGAGCTGTTTTTT.

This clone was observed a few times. The CDR3 protein is CASSRTAPGQGGQHFLNEQFF. The CDR3 DNA reads TGTGCCAGCAGTCGAACCGCCCCGGGACAGGGGGGCCAACACTTCCTCAATGAGCAGTTCTTC. J is TRBJ2-1 and V is TRBV7-3, with TRBD1 matching 11 bases. The germline gives CDR1 SGHTA, CDR2 FQGTGA. With V trimmed by 6 bases and J by 6 bases, 25 bases remained unmatched. The CDR3 has 21 residues.

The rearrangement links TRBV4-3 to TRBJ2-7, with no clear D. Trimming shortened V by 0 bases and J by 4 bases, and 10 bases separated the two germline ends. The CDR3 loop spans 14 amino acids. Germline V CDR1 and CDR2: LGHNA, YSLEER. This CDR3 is CASSQEVVRYEQYF. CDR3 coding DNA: TGCGCCAGCAGCCAAGAAGTGGTGAGGTACGAGCAGTACTTC.

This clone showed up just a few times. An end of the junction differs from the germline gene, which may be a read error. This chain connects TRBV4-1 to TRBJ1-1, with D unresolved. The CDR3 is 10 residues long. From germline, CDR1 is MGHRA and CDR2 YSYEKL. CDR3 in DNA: TGCGCCAGCAGCCAGGCCAGATTGCTCTTT. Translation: CASSQARLLF.

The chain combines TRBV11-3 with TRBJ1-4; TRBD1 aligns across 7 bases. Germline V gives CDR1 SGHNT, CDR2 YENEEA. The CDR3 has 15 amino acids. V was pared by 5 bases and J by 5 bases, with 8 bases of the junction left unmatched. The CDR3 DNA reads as TGTGCCAGCAGCCAAGGGGGGACAGAAAATGAAAAACTGTTTTTT. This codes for CASSQGGTENEKLFF. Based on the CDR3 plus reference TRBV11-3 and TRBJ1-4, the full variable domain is EAGVVQSPRYKIIEKKQPVAFWCNPISGHNTLYWYLQNLGQGPELLIRYENEEAVDDSQLPKDRFSAERLKGVDSTLKIQPAELGDSAVYLCASSQGGTENEKLFFGSGTQLSVL.

In DNA form, the CDR3 reads TGTGCCAGCAGTGCCTATCCGGGACAGGGGAATAATTCACCCCTCCACTTT. Protein: CASSAYPGQGNNSPLHF. The chain links TRBV6-1 to TRBJ1-6, with TRBD1 matching 10 bases. CDR3 size: 17 residues. Germline CDR1 reads MNHNS; CDR2 reads SASEGT. Germline trimming cut 4 bases from V and 5 bases from J; bases unmatched to any gene: 8.

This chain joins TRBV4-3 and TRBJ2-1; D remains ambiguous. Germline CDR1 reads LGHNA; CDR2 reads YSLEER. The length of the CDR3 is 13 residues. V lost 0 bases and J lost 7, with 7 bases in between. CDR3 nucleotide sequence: TGCGCCAGCAGCCAAGATACCCGGAATGAGCAGTTCTTC. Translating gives CASSQDTRNEQFF.

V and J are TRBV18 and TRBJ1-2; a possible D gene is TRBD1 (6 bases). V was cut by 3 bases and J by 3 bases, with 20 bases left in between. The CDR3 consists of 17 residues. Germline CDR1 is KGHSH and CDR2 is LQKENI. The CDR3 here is CASSPGRAGARYYGYTF. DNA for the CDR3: TGTGCCAGCTCACCGGGGCGCGCAGGGGCGCGGTACTATGGCTACACCTTC.

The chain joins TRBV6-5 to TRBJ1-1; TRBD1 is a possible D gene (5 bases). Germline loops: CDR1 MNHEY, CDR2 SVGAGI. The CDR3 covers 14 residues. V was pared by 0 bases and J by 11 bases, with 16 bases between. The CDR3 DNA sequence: TGTGCCAGCAGTTACTCGCAGGGTCGGAGTGTGGCTTTCTTT. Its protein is CASSYSQGRSVAFF.

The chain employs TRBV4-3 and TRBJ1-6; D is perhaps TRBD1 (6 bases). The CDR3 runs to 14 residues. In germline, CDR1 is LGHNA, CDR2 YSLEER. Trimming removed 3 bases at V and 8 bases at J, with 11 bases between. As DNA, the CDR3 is TGCGCCAGCAGCCATGGCAGGGGTGATTCACCCCTCCACTTT. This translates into CASSHGRGDSPLHF.

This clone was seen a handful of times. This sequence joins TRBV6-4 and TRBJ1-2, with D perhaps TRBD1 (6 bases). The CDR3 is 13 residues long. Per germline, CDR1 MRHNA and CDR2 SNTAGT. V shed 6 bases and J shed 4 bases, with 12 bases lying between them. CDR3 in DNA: TGTGCCAGCAGATATTCGGACAGCTATGGCTACACCTTC. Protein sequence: CASRYSDSYGYTF.

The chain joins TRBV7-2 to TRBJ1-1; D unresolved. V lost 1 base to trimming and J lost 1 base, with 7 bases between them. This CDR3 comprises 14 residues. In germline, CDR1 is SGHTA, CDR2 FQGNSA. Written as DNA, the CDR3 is TGTGCCAGCAGCTTAGGGGCCTCGAACACTGAAGCTTTCTTT. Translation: CASSLGASNTEAFF.

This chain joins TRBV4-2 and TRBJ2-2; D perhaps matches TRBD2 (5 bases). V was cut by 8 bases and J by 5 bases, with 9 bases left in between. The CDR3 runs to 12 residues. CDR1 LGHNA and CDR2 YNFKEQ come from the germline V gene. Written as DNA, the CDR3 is TGTGCCAGCCAGCGGTCGACCGGGGAGCTGTTTTTT. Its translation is CASQRSTGELFF.

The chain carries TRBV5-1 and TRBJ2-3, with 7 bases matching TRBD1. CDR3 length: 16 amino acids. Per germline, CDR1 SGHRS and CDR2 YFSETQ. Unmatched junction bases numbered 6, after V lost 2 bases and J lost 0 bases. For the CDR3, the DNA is TGCGCCAGCAGCTTTGGGACAGTTTCTAGCACAGATACGCAGTATTTT. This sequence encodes CASSFGTVSSTDTQYF.

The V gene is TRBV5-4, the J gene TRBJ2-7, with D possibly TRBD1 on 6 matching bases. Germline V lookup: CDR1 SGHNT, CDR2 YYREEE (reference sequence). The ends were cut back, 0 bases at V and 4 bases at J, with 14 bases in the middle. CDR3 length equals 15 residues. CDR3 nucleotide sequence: TGTGCCAGCAGCTTGGTCCAAGGGGGATTTTACGAGCAGTACTTC. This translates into CASSLVQGGFYEQYF.

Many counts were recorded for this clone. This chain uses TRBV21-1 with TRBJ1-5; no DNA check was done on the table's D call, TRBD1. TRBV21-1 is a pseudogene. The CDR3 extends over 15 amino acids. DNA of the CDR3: TGTGCCAGCAGCAAACGGACAGGGAGGGGTCAGCCCCAGCATTTT. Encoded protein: CASSKRTGRGQPQHF.

The CDR3 region is CASSQGYPDSSYEQYF. CDR3 bases: TGCGCCAGCAGCCAAGGTTACCCGGACAGCTCCTACGAGCAGTACTTC. The J gene is TRBJ2-7, the V gene TRBV4-1; a possible D gene is TRBD1 (6 bases). This CDR3 is built from 16 residues. The germline gives CDR1 MGHRA, CDR2 YSYEKL. V dropped 1 base and J dropped 0 bases, with 13 bases sitting between them.

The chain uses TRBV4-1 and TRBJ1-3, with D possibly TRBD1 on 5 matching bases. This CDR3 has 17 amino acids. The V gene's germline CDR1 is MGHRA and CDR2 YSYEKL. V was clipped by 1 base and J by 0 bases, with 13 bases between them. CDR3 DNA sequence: TGCGCCAGCAGCCAAGTGGGACTGGACCCCTCTGGAAACACCATATATTTT. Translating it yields CASSQVGLDPSGNTIYF.

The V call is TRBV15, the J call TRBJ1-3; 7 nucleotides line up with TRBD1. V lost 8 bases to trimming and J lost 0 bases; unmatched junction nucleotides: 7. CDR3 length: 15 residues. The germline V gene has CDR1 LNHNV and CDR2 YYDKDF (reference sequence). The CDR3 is CATADRSLSGNTIYF. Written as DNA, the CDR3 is TGTGCCACCGCGGACAGGAGCCTCTCTGGAAACACCATATATTTT.

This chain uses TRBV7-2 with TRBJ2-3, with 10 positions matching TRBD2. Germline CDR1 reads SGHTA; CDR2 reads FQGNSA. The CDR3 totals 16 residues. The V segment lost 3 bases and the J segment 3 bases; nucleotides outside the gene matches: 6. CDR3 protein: CASSFLTSGVTDTQYF. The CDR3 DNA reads TGTGCCAGCAGCTTCCTAACTAGCGGGGTTACAGATACGCAGTATTTT.